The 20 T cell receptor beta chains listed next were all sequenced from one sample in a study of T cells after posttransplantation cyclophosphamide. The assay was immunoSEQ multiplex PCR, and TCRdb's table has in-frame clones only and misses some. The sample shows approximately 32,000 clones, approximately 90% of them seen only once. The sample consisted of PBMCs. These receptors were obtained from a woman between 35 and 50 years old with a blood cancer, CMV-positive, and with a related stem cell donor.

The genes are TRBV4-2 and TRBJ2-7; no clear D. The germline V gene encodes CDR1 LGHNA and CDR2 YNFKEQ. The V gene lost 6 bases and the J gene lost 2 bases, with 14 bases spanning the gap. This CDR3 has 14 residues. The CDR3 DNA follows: TGTGCCAGCAGTAAGAACCTATCCCCCTACGAGCAGTACTTC. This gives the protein CASSKNLSPYEQYF.

CDR3 coding DNA: TGTGCCACCAGCCAGAGCGGGCGGGTTGCCAGTGAAAAACTGTTTTTT. This sequence encodes CATSQSGRVASEKLFF. The chain combines TRBV15 with TRBJ1-4; D not certain. Trimming took off 5 bases at V and 7 bases at J, with 20 bases between the two ends. This CDR3 region has 16 residues. The V gene's germline CDR1 is LNHNV and CDR2 YYDKDF (reference sequence).

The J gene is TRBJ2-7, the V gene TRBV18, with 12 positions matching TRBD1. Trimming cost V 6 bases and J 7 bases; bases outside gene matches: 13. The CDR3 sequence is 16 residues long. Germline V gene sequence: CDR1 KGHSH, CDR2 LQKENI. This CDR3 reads CASSPVSGQGAPEQYF. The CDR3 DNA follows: TGTGCCAGCTCGCCAGTTTCGGGACAGGGGGCGCCTGAGCAGTACTTC.

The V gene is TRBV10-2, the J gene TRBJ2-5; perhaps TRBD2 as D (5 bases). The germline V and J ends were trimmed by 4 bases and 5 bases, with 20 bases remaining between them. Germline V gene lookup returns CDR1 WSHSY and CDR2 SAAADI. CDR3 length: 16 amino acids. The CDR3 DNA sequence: TGCGCCAGCAGTGTTGGGTTAGAGGGCTCTGGGGAGACCCAGTACTTC. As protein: CASSVGLEGSGETQYF.

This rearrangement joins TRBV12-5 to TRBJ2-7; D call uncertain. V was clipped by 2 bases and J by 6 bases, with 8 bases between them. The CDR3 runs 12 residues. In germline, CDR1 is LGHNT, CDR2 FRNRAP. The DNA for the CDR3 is TGTGCTAGTGGTTTGAATACCGGCGAGCAGTACTTC. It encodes CASGLNTGEQYF. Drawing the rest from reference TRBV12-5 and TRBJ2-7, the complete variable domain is DARVTQTPRHKVTEMGQEVTMRCQPILGHNTVFWYRQTMMQGLELLAYFRNRAPLDDSGMPKDRFSAEMPDATLATLKIQPSEPRDSAVYFCASGLNTGEQYFGPGTRLTVT.

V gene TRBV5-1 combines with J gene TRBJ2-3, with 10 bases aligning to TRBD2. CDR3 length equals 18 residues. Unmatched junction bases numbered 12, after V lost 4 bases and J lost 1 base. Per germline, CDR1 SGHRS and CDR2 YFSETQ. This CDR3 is CASSPVGSGGTRTDTQYF. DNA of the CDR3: TGCGCCAGCAGCCCCGTGGGTAGCGGGGGGACCCGCACAGATACGCAGTATTTT. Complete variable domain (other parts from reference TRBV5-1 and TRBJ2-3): KAGVTQTPRYLIKTRGQQVTLSCSPISGHRSVSWYQQTPGQGLQFLFEYFSETQRNKGNFPGRFSGRQFSNSRSEMNVSTLELGDSALYLCASSPVGSGGTRTDTQYFGPGTRLTVL.

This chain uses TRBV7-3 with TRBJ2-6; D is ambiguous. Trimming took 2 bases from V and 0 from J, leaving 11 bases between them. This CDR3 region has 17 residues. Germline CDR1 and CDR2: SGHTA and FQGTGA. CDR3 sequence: CASSLFPAASGANVLTF. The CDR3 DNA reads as TGTGCCAGCAGCTTATTTCCTGCGGCCTCTGGGGCCAACGTCCTGACTTTC.

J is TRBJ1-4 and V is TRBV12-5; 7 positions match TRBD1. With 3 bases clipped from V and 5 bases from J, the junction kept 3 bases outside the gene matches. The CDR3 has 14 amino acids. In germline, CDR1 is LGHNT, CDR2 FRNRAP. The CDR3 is CASGLGQVNEKLFF. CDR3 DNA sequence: TGTGCTAGTGGTTTAGGACAGGTGAATGAAAAACTGTTTTTT.

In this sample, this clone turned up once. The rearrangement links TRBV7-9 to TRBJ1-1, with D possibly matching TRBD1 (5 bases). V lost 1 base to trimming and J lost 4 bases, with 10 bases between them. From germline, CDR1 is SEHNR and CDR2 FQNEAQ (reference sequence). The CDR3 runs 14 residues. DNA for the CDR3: TGTGCCAGCAGCTTAGTTCGGGGGTTCACTGAAGCTTTCTTT. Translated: CASSLVRGFTEAFF.

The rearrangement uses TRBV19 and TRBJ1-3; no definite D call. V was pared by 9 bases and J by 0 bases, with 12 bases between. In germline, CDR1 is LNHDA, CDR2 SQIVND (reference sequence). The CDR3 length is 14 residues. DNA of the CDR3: TGTGCCAGCAAACCTGAGTACTCTGGAAACACCATATATTTT. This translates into CASKPEYSGNTIYF.

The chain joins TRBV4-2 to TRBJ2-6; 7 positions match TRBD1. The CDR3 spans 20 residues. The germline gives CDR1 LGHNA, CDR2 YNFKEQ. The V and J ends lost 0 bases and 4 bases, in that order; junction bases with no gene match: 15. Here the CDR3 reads CASSQDSYRGLGAGANVLTF. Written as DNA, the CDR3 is TGTGCCAGCAGCCAAGATTCTTACAGGGGCCTTGGGGCCGGGGCCAACGTCCTGACTTTC.

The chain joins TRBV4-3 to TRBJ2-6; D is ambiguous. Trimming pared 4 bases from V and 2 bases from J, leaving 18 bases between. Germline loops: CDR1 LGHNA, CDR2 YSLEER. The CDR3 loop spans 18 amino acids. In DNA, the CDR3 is TGCGCCAGCAGCCTCCACTCCGCAGGTCTACCTGGGGCCAACGTCCTGACTTTC. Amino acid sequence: CASSLHSAGLPGANVLTF.

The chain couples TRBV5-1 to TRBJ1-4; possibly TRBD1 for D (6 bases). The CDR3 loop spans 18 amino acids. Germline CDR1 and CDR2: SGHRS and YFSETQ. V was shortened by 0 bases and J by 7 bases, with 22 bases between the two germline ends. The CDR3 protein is CASSLGSGGRSTGEKLFF. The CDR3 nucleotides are TGCGCCAGCAGCTTGGGCTCGGGGGGCCGATCGACCGGTGAAAAACTGTTTTTT.

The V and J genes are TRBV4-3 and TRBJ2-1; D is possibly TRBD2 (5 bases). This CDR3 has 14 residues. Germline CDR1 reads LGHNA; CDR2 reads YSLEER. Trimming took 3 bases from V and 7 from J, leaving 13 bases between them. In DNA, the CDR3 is TGCGCCAGCAGCCAGGAGGTTAGTAGGAATGAGCAGTTCTTC. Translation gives CASSQEVSRNEQFF.

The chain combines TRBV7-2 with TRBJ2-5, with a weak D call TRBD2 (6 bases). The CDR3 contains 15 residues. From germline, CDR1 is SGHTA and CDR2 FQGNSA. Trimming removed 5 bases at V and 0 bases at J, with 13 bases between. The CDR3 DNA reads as TGTGCCAGCAGCGACGGGACTTGGTACCAAGAGACCCAGTACTTC. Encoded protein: CASSDGTWYQETQYF.

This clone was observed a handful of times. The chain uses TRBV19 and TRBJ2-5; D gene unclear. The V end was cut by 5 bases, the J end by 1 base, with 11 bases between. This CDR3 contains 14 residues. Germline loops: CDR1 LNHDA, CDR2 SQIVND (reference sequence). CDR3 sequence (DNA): TGTGCCAGTAGTCCGCGACACCTCCAAGAGACCCAGTACTTC. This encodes CASSPRHLQETQYF.

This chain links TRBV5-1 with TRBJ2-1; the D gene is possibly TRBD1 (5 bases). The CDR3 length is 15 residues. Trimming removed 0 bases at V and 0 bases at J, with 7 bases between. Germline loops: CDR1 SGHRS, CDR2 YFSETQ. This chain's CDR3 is CASSLAGNSYNEQFF. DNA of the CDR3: TGCGCCAGCAGCTTGGCAGGGAACTCCTACAATGAGCAGTTCTTC. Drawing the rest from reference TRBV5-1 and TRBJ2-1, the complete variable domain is KAGVTQTPRYLIKTRGQQVTLSCSPISGHRSVSWYQQTPGQGLQFLFEYFSETQRNKGNFPGRFSGRQFSNSRSEMNVSTLELGDSALYLCASSLAGNSYNEQFFGPGTRLTVL.

CDR3 in amino acids: CSDAGDELTDTQYF. DNA for the CDR3: TGCAGCGACGCAGGGGATGAGCTCACAGATACGCAGTATTTT. The chain carries TRBV29-1 and TRBJ2-3, with D possibly TRBD1 on 6 matching bases. CDR1 SQVTM and CDR2 ANQGSEA come from the germline V gene. The CDR3 extends over 14 amino acids. Trimming left V 7 bases short and J 2 bases short, with 16 bases between.

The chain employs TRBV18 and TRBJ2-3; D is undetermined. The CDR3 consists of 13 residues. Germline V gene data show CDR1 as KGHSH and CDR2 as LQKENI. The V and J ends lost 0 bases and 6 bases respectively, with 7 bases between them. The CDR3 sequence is CASSPPSVDTQYF. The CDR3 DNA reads TGTGCCAGCTCACCACCGTCGGTGGATACGCAGTATTTT.

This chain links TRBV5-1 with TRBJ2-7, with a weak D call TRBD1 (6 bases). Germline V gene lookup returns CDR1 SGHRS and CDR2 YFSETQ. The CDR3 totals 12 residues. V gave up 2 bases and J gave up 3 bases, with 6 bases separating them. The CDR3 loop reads CASSLQGYEQYF. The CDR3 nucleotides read TGCGCCAGCAGCTTACAGGGCTACGAGCAGTACTTC.